These 28 T cell receptor beta chains came from one sample sequenced in a study of low-dose radiotherapy and immunotherapy resistance in tumors. Time point in this sample: after trial treatment. Treatment of the sample: LDRT plus nivolumab, ipilimumab, low-dose cyclophosphamide and aspirin (RACIN trial). Amplification, which lasted 15 to 20 PCR cycles, used a constant-region primer and V-primer adapter to amplify TCRs. TCRdb reprocessed the reads with MiXCR, giving one entry per CDR3 protein. The sample has roughly 50,000 distinct CDR3 sequences; 33% are singletons. The material was PBMCs, obtained after low-dose radiotherapy plus immunotherapy. The receptor source for this set is a male donor with rectosigmoid adenocarcinoma.

V is TRBV28 and J is TRBJ2-7; perhaps TRBD2 as D (6 bases). Germline-derived CDR1 and CDR2 are MDHEN and SYDVKM. There are 15 residues in the CDR3. The ends were cut back, 2 bases at V and 4 bases at J, with 15 bases in the middle. Here the CDR3 reads CASSLVAGGSYEQYF. The CDR3 nucleotides read TGTGCCAGCAGTTTAGTAGCTGGGGGGTCTTACGAGCAGTACTTC.

This clonotype occurred many times. The gene calls are TRBV12-3 or TRBV12-4 and TRBJ2-7; 8 bases map to TRBD1. This CDR3 has 16 amino acids. The J segment lost 1 base and the V segment lost 5 bases, leaving 10 bases of the junction unmatched. The CDR3 bases are TGTGCCAGCAGTGCCGGGACAGGTAAGGGTTCCTACGAGCAGTACTTC. Protein: CASSAGTGKGSYEQYF.

This clonotype was seen ten or more times. V gene TRBV4-1 combines with J gene TRBJ2-7, with D tentatively TRBD1 or TRBD2 (6 bases each). Trimming removed 0 bases at V and 2 bases at J, with 14 bases between. Germline-derived CDR1 and CDR2 are MGHRA and YSYEKL. This CDR3 region has 16 residues. DNA of the CDR3: TGCGCCAGCAGCCAAGATCGGGGGCATGGAGCCTACGAGCAGTACTTC. Protein sequence: CASSQDRGHGAYEQYF.

This clonotype was observed at least ten times. V is TRBV28 and J is TRBJ1-6; possibly TRBD1 for D (5 bases). V dropped 5 bases and J dropped 5 bases, with 16 bases sitting between them. CDR1 is MDHEN and CDR2 is SYDVKM in the germline V gene. The CDR3 consists of 16 residues. The DNA of the CDR3 is TGTGCCAGCAGTCCTCCGGGAGGGGAGGATAATTCACCCCTCCACTTT. Translation gives CASSPPGGEDNSPLHF.

The chain is built from TRBV5-1 and TRBJ2-1; TRBD2 is a possible D gene (6 bases). The CDR3 runs to 15 residues. The ends were cut back, 5 bases at V and 0 bases at J, with 12 bases in the middle. Germline V lookup: CDR1 SGHRS, CDR2 YFSETQ. CDR3 in amino acids: CASRDGGSSYNEQFF. For the CDR3, the DNA is TGCGCCAGCAGGGACGGGGGAAGCTCCTACAATGAGCAGTTCTTC.

This clonotype was seen at least ten times. This rearrangement joins TRBV5-1 to TRBJ2-3, with 10 nucleotides matching TRBD2. Germline loops: CDR1 SGHRS, CDR2 YFSETQ. The length of the CDR3 is 16 residues. V trimming: 2 bases; J trimming: 0 bases; junction bases outside the gene matches: 3. CDR3: CASSFRTSGSTDTQYF. In DNA, the CDR3 is TGCGCCAGCAGCTTTAGGACTAGCGGTAGCACAGATACGCAGTATTTT. The variable domain in full, with the rest retrieved from reference TRBV5-1 and TRBJ2-3, is KAGVTQTPRYLIKTRGQQVTLSCSPISGHRSVSWYQQTPGQGLQFLFEYFSETQRNKGNFPGRFSGRQFSNSRSEMNVSTLELGDSALYLCASSFRTSGSTDTQYFGPGTRLTVL.

The V gene is TRBV28, the J gene TRBJ2-5; 15 nucleotides agree with TRBD2. V dropped 7 bases and J dropped 5; count of bases not matched to a gene: 11. CDR3 length: 17 residues. Germline CDR1 is MDHEN and CDR2 is SYDVKM. CDR3 loop: CASTRTSGRAGDETQYF. CDR3 nucleotide sequence: TGTGCCAGCACAAGGACTAGCGGGAGGGCCGGTGATGAGACCCAGTACTTC. Variable domain in full (rest from reference TRBV28 and TRBJ2-5): DVKVTQSSRYLVKRTGEKVFLECVQDMDHENMFWYRQDPGLGLRLIYFSYDVKMKEKGDIPEGYSVSREKKERFSLILESASTNQTSMYLCASTRTSGRAGDETQYFGPGTRLLVL.

This clonotype was detected many times. The DNA for the CDR3 is TGCAGCACTGGATCTAGCGGGGGGGGCAATGAGCAGTTCTTC. Translating gives CSTGSSGGGNEQFF. This chain connects TRBV29-1 to TRBJ2-1; TRBD2 matches 12 bases. Trimming removed 8 bases from V and 6 bases from J; junction bases left unmatched: 8. The CDR3 consists of 14 residues. Germline CDR1 reads SQVTM; CDR2 reads ANQGSEA.

V is TRBV6-1 and J is TRBJ2-1; 7 bases fit TRBD2. V lost 3 bases to trimming and J lost 6 bases; unmatched junction nucleotides: 5. The CDR3 is made up of 14 amino acids. The germline CDR1 and CDR2 sequences are MNHNS and SASEGT. As DNA, the CDR3 is TGTGCCAGCAGTGAGACTAGCTGGGGCAATGAGCAGTTCTTC. Translated: CASSETSWGNEQFF.

The chain uses TRBV29-1 and TRBJ2-1; 8 bases are shared with TRBD1. Looked up from germline, CDR1 is SQVTM and CDR2 is ANQGSEA. Trimming took 8 bases from V and 7 from J; bases not matched to a gene: 7. The CDR3 is 12 residues long. CDR3 sequence: CSSQQGANEQFF. CDR3 DNA sequence: TGCAGCTCCCAGCAGGGGGCGAATGAGCAGTTCTTC.

This clonotype was picked up one time. The chain employs TRBV9 and TRBJ1-6; D not certain. The ends were cut back, 4 bases at V and 7 bases at J, with 9 bases in the middle. The V gene's germline CDR1 is SGDLS and CDR2 YYNGEE. The CDR3 contains 13 residues. The CDR3 region has the DNA TGTGCCAGCAGCCCAGAAGTCAATTCACCCCTCCACTTT. Amino acid sequence: CASSPEVNSPLHF.

This chain's CDR3 is CASGLVRGSGELFF. The CDR3 coding sequence is TGTGCTAGTGGTTTGGTGCGGGGATCAGGGGAGCTGTTTTTT. The rearrangement joins TRBV12-5 to TRBJ2-2, with D possibly matching TRBD2 (6 bases). Germline CDR1 reads LGHNT; CDR2 reads FRNRAP. This CDR3 region has 14 residues. V gave up 0 bases and J gave up 8 bases, with 10 bases separating them.

Many counts were recorded for this clonotype. The V and J genes are TRBV6-2 or TRBV6-3 and TRBJ2-1; 8 positions match TRBD2. J gave up 7 bases and V 6 bases, and 8 bases lay outside the gene matches. This CDR3 has 14 amino acids. Germline V CDR1 and CDR2: MNHEY, SVGEGT. CDR3 coding DNA: TGTGCCAGCAGCCAAGCGGGAGTGAATAATGAGCAGTTCTTC. Translation gives CASSQAGVNNEQFF.

The V gene is TRBV11-2, the J gene TRBJ2-7, with a tentative D call TRBD2 (5 bases). The CDR3 loop spans 12 amino acids. Germline loops: CDR1 SGHAT, CDR2 FQNNGV. V lost 8 bases and J 4 bases, leaving 12 bases between the germline ends. This chain's CDR3 is CASAHGEYEQYF. The CDR3 DNA reads as TGTGCCAGCGCCCACGGGGAGTACGAGCAGTACTTC. The full variable domain, with the rest looked up from reference TRBV11-2 and TRBJ2-7, is EAGVAQSPRYKIIEKRQSVAFWCNPISGHATLYWYQQILGQGPKLLIQFQNNGVVDDSQLPKDRFSAERLKGVDSTLKIQPAKLEDSAVYLCASAHGEYEQYFGPGTRLTVT.

This clonotype has a count of ten or more. The chain employs TRBV6-4 and TRBJ2-1; TRBD2 matches at 14 bases. Trimming removed 3 bases from V and 8 bases from J; junction bases left unmatched: 3. Germline lookup yields CDR1 MRHNA and CDR2 SNTAGT. This CDR3 region has 15 residues. The CDR3 sequence: CASSEGTSGSYEQFF. Written as DNA, the CDR3 is TGTGCCAGCAGTGAGGGGACTAGCGGGAGCTATGAGCAGTTCTTC.

This clonotype turned up a few times. Possible read error: a much larger clone is one base away. The rearrangement joins TRBV6-2 or TRBV6-3 to TRBJ1-6; tentatively, D is TRBD1 (6 bases). The germline gives CDR1 MNHEY, CDR2 SVGEGT. V lost 2 bases to trimming and J lost 13 bases, with 18 bases between them. This CDR3 is built from 15 residues. The CDR3, as DNA: TGTGCCAGCAGTTACCGCGGAGAGGGGGTTTATCCCCTCCACTTT. Amino acid sequence: CASSYRGEGVYPLHF.

This clonotype was detected many times. This sequence joins TRBV12-3 or TRBV12-4 and TRBJ2-1; TRBD1 matches 8 bases. V lost 1 base and J lost 4; bases outside the gene matches: 12. This CDR3 spans 18 amino acids. The CDR3 DNA reads TGTGCCAGCAGTTTAGAGAGCTCCGACAGGGGTGGGTACAATGAGCAGTTCTTC. It yields the protein CASSLESSDRGGYNEQFF.

The J gene is TRBJ2-4, the V gene TRBV6-2 or TRBV6-3; 8 bases agree with TRBD2. V lost 5 bases, J lost 4 bases, and 7 bases stayed unmatched. The germline CDR1 and CDR2 sequences are MNHEY and SVGEGT. The CDR3 has 15 residues. CDR3 nucleotides: TGTGCCAGCAGTGAAGGCGGGGGGCGTAAAAACATTCAGTACTTC. As protein: CASSEGGGRKNIQYF.

This clonotype was detected many times. V is TRBV7-8 and J is TRBJ1-4, with D maybe TRBD1 (5 bases). This CDR3 has 14 residues. Deletions cut 0 bases from V and 8 bases from J, with 10 bases between. Germline values: CDR1 SGHVS, CDR2 FQNEAQ. The CDR3 bases are TGTGCCAGCAGCTTAGCGGGGCTGAGGGAAAAACTGTTTTTT. This codes for CASSLAGLREKLFF. Full variable domain (missing parts from reference TRBV7-8 and TRBJ1-4): GAGVSQSPRYKVAKRGQDVALRCDPISGHVSLFWYQQALGQGPEFLTYFQNEAQLDKSGLPSDRFFAERPEGSVSTLKIQRTQQEDSAVYLCASSLAGLREKLFFGSGTQLSVL.

This clonotype was counted at least ten times. The V call is TRBV12-3 or TRBV12-4, the J call TRBJ1-5; D call uncertain. The CDR3 contains 12 residues. V was cut by 5 bases and J by 7 bases, with 9 bases left in between. CDR3 protein: CASSLTQQPQHF. In DNA form, the CDR3 reads TGTGCCAGCAGTCTCACTCAGCAGCCCCAGCATTTT.

The V gene is TRBV29-1, the J gene TRBJ2-7; 8 nucleotides agree with TRBD1. Germline assignment: CDR1 SQVTM and CDR2 ANQGSEA. This CDR3 has 12 amino acids. Trimming removed 6 bases from V and 4 bases from J; junction bases left unmatched: 5. DNA of the CDR3: TGCAGCGTCGACAGGGGTGGTTACGAGCAGTACTTC. Protein: CSVDRGGYEQYF.

The chain recombines TRBV28 with TRBJ1-5; 8 bases fit TRBD1. The CDR3 length is 16 residues. CDR1 is MDHEN, CDR2 SYDVKM, per germline. Trimming cost V 4 bases and J 6 bases; bases outside gene matches: 11. The CDR3 is CASSSQTGAGPQPQHF. The CDR3 coding sequence is TGTGCCAGCAGTTCTCAGACAGGGGCTGGTCCTCAGCCCCAGCATTTT.

The rearrangement joins TRBV19 to TRBJ2-2; 9 bases agree with TRBD1. This CDR3 spans 13 amino acids. CDR1 and CDR2 from the germline V gene are LNHDA and SQIVND (reference sequence). The trim removed 5 bases at V and 13 bases at J, leaving 8 bases unmatched. CDR3 DNA sequence: TGTGCCAGTAGTGCCGGGACAGGGCTAGGGCTGTTTTTT. Encoded protein: CASSAGTGLGLFF.

This clonotype was found many times. The chain combines TRBV4-3 with TRBJ2-7, with 8 bases lining up with TRBD2. Germline-derived CDR1 and CDR2 are LGHNA and YSLEER. This CDR3 comprises 17 residues. The V segment lost 0 bases and the J segment 4 bases; nucleotides outside the gene matches: 11. The CDR3 is CASSQDLVGRGAYEQYF. In DNA form, the CDR3 reads TGCGCCAGCAGCCAAGATCTGGTAGGGCGGGGGGCTTACGAGCAGTACTTC.

Only a few counts were recorded for this clonotype. The V and J genes are TRBV16 and TRBJ1-1; D perhaps matches TRBD1 (5 bases). CDR3 size: 13 residues. The V gene's germline CDR1 is KGHSY and CDR2 FQNENV. V was clipped by 3 bases and J by 0 bases, with 5 bases between them. The CDR3 is CASSQGVNTEAFF. The DNA for the CDR3 is TGTGCCAGCAGCCAGGGGGTGAACACTGAAGCTTTCTTT.

Points on this clonotype: One base separates it from a far larger clone, so it is likely a read error. This chain links TRBV5-6 with TRBJ2-1; perhaps TRBD2 as D (5 bases). This CDR3 comprises 12 residues. V was clipped by 1 base and J by 10 bases, with 9 bases between them. The V gene's germline CDR1 is SGHDT and CDR2 YYEEEE. The DNA of the CDR3 is TGTGCCAGCAGCTTGCTAGACTACGAGCAGTTCTTC. Translation: CASSLLDYEQFF. Based on the CDR3 plus reference TRBV5-6 and TRBJ2-1, the full variable domain is DAGVTQSPTHLIKTRGQQVTLRCSPKSGHDTVSWYQQALGQGPQFIFQYYEEEERQRGNFPDRFSGHQFPNYSSELNVNALLLGDSALYLCASSLLDYEQFFGPGTRLTVL.

This clonotype has at least ten counts. The gene calls are TRBV28 and TRBJ2-7; either TRBD1 or TRBD2 may supply D (5 bases each). Per the germline V gene, CDR1 is MDHEN and CDR2 is SYDVKM. V lost 6 bases and J lost 2, with 11 bases in between. The CDR3 has 13 residues. The CDR3 sequence is CASSSGPTYEQYF. The CDR3 region has the DNA TGTGCCAGCAGCTCGGGACCTACCTACGAGCAGTACTTC. Full variable domain (rest looked up from reference TRBV28 and TRBJ2-7): DVKVTQSSRYLVKRTGEKVFLECVQDMDHENMFWYRQDPGLGLRLIYFSYDVKMKEKGDIPEGYSVSREKKERFSLILESASTNQTSMYLCASSSGPTYEQYFGPGTRLTVT.

In its sample, this clonotype was seen many times. The chain is built from TRBV20-1 and TRBJ2-1; TRBD2 agrees at 10 bases. This CDR3 comprises 17 residues. The V gene end was trimmed by 6 bases and the J gene end by 5 bases; junction bases not matched to a gene: 16. Germline CDR1 is DFQATT and CDR2 is SNEGSKA (reference sequence). CDR3 amino acids: CSATHPSKREGNNEQFF. The CDR3 bases are TGCAGTGCAACCCACCCCTCTAAGCGGGAGGGAAACAATGAGCAGTTCTTC.